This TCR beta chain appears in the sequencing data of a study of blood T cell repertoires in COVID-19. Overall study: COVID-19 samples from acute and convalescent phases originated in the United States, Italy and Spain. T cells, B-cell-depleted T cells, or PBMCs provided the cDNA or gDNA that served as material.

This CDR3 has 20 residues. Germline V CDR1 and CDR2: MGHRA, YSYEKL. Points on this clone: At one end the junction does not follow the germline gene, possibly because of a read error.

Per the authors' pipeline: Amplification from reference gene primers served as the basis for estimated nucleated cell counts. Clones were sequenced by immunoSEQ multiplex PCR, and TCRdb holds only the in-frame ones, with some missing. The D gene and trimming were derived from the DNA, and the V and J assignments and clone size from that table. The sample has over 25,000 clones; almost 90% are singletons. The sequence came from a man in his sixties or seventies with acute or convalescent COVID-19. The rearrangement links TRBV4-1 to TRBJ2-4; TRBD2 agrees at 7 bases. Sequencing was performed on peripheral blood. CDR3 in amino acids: CASSEEGWTRPDMAKNIQYF. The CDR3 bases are TGCGCCAGCAGCGAAGAGGGTTGGACTAGGCCCGACATGGCCAAAAACATTCAGTACTTC.